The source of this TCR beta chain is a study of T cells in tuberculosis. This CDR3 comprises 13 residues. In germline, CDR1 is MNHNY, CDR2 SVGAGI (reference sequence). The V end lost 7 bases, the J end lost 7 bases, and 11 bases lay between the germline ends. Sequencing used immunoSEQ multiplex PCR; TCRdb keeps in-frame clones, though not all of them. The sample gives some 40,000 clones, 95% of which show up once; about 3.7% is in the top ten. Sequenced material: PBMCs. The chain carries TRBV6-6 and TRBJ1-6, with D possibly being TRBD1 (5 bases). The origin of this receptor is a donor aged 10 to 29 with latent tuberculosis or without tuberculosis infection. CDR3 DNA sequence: TGTGCCAGCAATCAGGGAAGCAATTCACCCCTCCACTTT. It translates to CASNQGSNSPLHF.